The 5 T cell receptor beta chains in this list originate from one sample, sequenced in a study of shared clonotypes between healthy human individuals. Clones were sequenced by immunoSEQ multiplex PCR, and TCRdb holds only the in-frame ones, with some missing. The sample lists approximately 2.5 million clones, 90% to 95% occurring once. Sequenced material: naive CD4+ T cells sorted from blood. The sample's subset: CD45RA+ positively selected. These TCRs come from a man aged 18-30 years in good health.

V and J are TRBV7-2 and TRBJ1-2; D not resolved. CDR3 length: 15 residues. The germline CDR1 and CDR2 sequences are SGHTA and FQGNSA. V lost 4 bases to trimming and J lost 4 bases, with 16 bases between them. CDR3 sequence (DNA): TGTGCCAGCAGCTCCAGTCCGGGCAGCTTCTATGGCTACACCTTC. Residues: CASSSSPGSFYGYTF. Full variable domain (missing parts from reference TRBV7-2 and TRBJ1-2): GAGVSQSPSNKVTEKGKDVELRCDPISGHTALYWYRQSLGQGLEFLIYFQGNSAPDKSGLPSDRFSAERTGGSVSTLTIQRTQQEDSAVYLCASSSSPGSFYGYTFGSGTRLTVV.

CDR3 sequence reads: CASSGTRQEQPQHF. Here the CDR3 DNA reads TGTGCCAGCAGTGGGACGCGCCAGGAGCAGCCCCAGCATTTT. The V gene is TRBV2, the J gene TRBJ1-5, with D unclear. CDR3 length: 14 amino acids. Looked up from germline, CDR1 is SNHLY and CDR2 is FYNNEI. Trimming took off 4 bases at V and 7 bases at J, with 14 bases between the two ends.

The gene calls are TRBV2 and TRBJ1-5; 11 nucleotides match TRBD1. Trimming cost V 4 bases and J 8 bases; bases outside gene matches: 7. The CDR3 consists of 15 residues. Germline-derived CDR1 and CDR2 are SNHLY and FYNNEI. CDR3 DNA sequence: TGTGCCAGCAGTGCCGGGACAGGGGGTAAGAAGCCCCAGCATTTT. Amino acids: CASSAGTGGKKPQHF.

A single count supports this clone. The J gene is TRBJ1-5, the V gene TRBV12-5; D is uncertain. The CDR3 extends over 17 amino acids. From germline, CDR1 is LGHNT and CDR2 FRNRAP. V was shortened by 1 base and J by 1 base, with 14 bases between the two germline ends. The CDR3 DNA follows: TGTGCTAGTGGTTTGGCAATCGTGACGGGGAGCAATCAGCCCCAGCATTTT. Protein product: CASGLAIVTGSNQPQHF.

The CDR3 loop is CASSLRGSSDTQYF. The CDR3 DNA is TGTGCCAGCAGCTTACGAGGGAGCAGCGATACGCAGTATTTT. This rearrangement joins TRBV7-9 to TRBJ2-3; D might be TRBD2 (5 bases). V lost 2 bases to trimming and J lost 6 bases, with 12 bases between them. Germline V gives CDR1 SEHNR, CDR2 FQNEAQ (reference sequence). The CDR3 consists of 14 residues.